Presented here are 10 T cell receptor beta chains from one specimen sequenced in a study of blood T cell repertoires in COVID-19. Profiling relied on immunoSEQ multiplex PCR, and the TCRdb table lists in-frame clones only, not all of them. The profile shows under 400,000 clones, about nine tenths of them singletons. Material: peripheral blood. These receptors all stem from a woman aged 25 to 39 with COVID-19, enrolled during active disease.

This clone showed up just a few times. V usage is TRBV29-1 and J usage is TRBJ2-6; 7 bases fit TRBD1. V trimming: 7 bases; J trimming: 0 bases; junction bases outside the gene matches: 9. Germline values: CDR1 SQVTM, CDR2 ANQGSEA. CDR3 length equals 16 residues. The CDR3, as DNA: TGCAGCGCCCCGACAGGGTCCGGCTCTGGGGCCAACGTCCTGACTTTC. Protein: CSAPTGSGSGANVLTF. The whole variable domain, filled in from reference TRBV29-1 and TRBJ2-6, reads SAVISQKPSRDICQRGTSLTIQCQVDSQVTMMFWYRQQPGQSLTLIATANQGSEATYESGFVIDKFPISRPNLTFSTLTVSNMSPEDSSIYLCSAPTGSGSGANVLTFGAGSRLTVL.

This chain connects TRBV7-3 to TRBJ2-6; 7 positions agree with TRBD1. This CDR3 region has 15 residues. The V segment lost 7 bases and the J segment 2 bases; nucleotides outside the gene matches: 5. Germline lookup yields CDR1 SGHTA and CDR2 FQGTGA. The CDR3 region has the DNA TGTGCCAGCAAGATTCAGGGGGCTGGGGCCAACGTCCTGACTTTC. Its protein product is CASKIQGAGANVLTF.

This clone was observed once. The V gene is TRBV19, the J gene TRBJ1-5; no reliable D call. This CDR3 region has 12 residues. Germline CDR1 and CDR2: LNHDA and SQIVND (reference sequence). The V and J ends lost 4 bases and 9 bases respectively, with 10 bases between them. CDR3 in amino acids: CASSNAMRPQHF. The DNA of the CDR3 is TGTGCCAGTAGTAACGCCATGAGGCCCCAGCATTTT.

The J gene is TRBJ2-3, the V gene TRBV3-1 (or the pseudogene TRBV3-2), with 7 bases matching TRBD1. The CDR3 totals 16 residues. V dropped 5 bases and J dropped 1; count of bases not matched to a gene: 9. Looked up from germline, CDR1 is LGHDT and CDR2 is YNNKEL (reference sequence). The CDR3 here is CASSLNRGGGTDTQYF. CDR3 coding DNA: TGTGCCAGCAGCTTGAACAGGGGTGGGGGCACAGATACGCAGTATTTT.

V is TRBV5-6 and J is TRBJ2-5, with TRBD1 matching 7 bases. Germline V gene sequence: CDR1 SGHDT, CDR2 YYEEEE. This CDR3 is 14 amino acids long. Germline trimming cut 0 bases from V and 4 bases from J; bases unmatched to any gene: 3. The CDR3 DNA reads TGTGCCAGCAGCTTGGGGGACAGAATAGAGACCCAGTACTTC. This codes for CASSLGDRIETQYF.

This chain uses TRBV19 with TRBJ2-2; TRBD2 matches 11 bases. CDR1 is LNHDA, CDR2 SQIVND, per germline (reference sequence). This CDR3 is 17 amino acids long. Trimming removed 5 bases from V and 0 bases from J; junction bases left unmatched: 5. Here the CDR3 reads CASSGTSGPPNTGELFF. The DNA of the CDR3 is TGTGCCAGTAGTGGGACTAGCGGACCCCCGAACACCGGGGAGCTGTTTTTT.

CDR3 sequence: CASSSGFRRYGYTF. The DNA of the CDR3 is TGCGCCAGCAGCTCGGGGTTCAGGAGGTATGGCTACACCTTC. The chain employs TRBV5-1 and TRBJ1-2; no reliable D call. The V gene lost 3 bases and the J gene lost 5 bases, with 14 bases spanning the gap. CDR3 size: 14 residues. From germline, CDR1 is SGHRS and CDR2 YFSETQ.

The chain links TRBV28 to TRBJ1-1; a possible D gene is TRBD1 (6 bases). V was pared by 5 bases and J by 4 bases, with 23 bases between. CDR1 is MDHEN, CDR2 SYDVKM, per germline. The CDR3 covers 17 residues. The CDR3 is CASSPGMGHLRRTEAFF. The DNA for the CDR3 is TGTGCCAGCAGTCCCGGAATGGGACACCTGAGGCGCACTGAAGCTTTCTTT.

CDR3 coding DNA: TGTGCCAGCAGCCCACAACGTACAGGGGCCCAATCCACCGGGGAGCTGTTTTTT. Protein: CASSPQRTGAQSTGELFF. The chain uses TRBV11-2 and TRBJ2-2; 7 positions agree with TRBD1. Trimming at V came to 5 bases and at J to 4 bases, leaving 16 bases not matched to a gene. The CDR3 spans 18 residues. In germline, CDR1 is SGHAT, CDR2 FQNNGV.

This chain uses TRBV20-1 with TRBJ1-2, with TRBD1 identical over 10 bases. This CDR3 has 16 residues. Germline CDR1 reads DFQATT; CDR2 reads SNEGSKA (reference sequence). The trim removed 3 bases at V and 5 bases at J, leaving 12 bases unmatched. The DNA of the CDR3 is TGCAGTGCTAGTGACCTTGGACAGGGGGAATGGTATGGCTACACCTTC. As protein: CSASDLGQGEWYGYTF.